One sample yielded the 5 T cell receptor beta chains listed below, sequenced in a study of STAT5B mutations in CD4+ large granular lymphocyte leukemia. Generated by immunoSEQ multiplex PCR, the TCRdb table keeps only in-frame clones and is missing some. This table has more than 45,000 clones, roughly three quarters appearing once. Sequences were obtained from CD4+ T cells from blood buffy coats. The receptors were sampled from a human donor in good health.

V is TRBV7-9 and J is TRBJ2-3; D gene unclear. CDR1 SEHNR and CDR2 FQNEAQ come from the germline V gene (reference sequence). There are 16 residues in the CDR3. The ends were cut back, 5 bases at V and 6 bases at J, with 21 bases in the middle. Written as DNA, the CDR3 is TGTGCCAGCAGCCCGACCCGGGTCTCGACGGGTGATACGCAGTATTTT. It encodes CASSPTRVSTGDTQYF.

CDR3 region: CASSSGQGKQPQHF. The CDR3 DNA reads as TGTGCCAGCAGTTCGGGACAAGGGAAGCAGCCCCAGCATTTT. The V call is TRBV28, the J call TRBJ1-5, with TRBD1 as a possible D gene (6 bases). The germline V gene encodes CDR1 MDHEN and CDR2 SYDVKM. The V and J ends lost 4 bases and 7 bases respectively, with 14 bases between them. The CDR3 runs to 14 residues.

The chain combines TRBV5-1 with TRBJ2-7, with D possibly being TRBD2 (5 bases). CDR3 size: 13 residues. The germline V gene encodes CDR1 SGHRS and CDR2 YFSETQ. V shed 6 bases and J shed 5 bases, with 15 bases lying between them. The CDR3 region is CASKLDGTDEQYF. CDR3 DNA: TGCGCCAGCAAACTAGACGGTACGGACGAGCAGTACTTC. The full variable domain, completed using reference TRBV5-1 and TRBJ2-7, is KAGVTQTPRYLIKTRGQQVTLSCSPISGHRSVSWYQQTPGQGLQFLFEYFSETQRNKGNFPGRFSGRQFSNSRSEMNVSTLELGDSALYLCASKLDGTDEQYFGPGTRLTVT.

The chain uses TRBV27 and TRBJ2-2, with 7 bases fitting TRBD2. Germline assignment: CDR1 MNHEY and CDR2 SMNVEV (reference sequence). CDR3 length: 16 residues. The J segment lost 6 bases and the V segment lost 7 bases, leaving 14 bases of the junction unmatched. The CDR3 here is CASTDSGGWRAGELFF. CDR3 in DNA: TGTGCCAGCACCGATTCCGGGGGGTGGAGGGCCGGGGAGCTGTTTTTT.

This chain links TRBV30 with TRBJ2-7; D remains unclear. V was cut by 0 bases and J by 0 bases, with 6 bases left in between. Germline values: CDR1 GTSNPN, CDR2 SVGIG (reference sequence). The CDR3 has 13 residues. The CDR3 coding sequence is TGTGCCTGGAGTGTAAAGGACTCCTACGAGCAGTACGTC. This gives the protein CAWSVKDSYEQYV.